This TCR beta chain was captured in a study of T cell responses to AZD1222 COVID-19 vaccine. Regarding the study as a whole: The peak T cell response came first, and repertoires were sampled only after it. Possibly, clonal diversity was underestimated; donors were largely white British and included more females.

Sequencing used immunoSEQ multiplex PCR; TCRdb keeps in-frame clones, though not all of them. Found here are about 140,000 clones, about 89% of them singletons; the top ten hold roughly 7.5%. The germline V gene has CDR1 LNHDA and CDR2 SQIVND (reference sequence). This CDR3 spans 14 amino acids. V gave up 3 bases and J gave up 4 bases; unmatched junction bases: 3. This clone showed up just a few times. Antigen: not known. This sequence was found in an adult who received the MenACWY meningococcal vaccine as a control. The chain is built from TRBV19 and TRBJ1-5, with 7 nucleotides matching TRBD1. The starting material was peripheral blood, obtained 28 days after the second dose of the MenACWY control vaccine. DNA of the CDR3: TGTGCCAGTAGTATCGCAGGGGGAAATCAGCCCCAGCATTTT. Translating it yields CASSIAGGNQPQHF. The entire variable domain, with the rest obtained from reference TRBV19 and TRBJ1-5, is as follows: DGGITQSPKYLFRKEGQNVTLSCEQNLNHDAMYWYRQDPGQGLRLIYYSQIVNDFQKGDIAEGYSVSREKKESFPLTVTSAQKNPTAFYLCASSIAGGNQPQHFGDGTRLSIL.